This passage covers 28 T cell receptor beta chains from one sample sequenced in a study of T cells after yellow fever vaccination. In TCRdb, the 5' RACE reads were re-called with MiXCR into one record per CDR3 protein. The repertoire holds about 320,000 distinct CDR3 sequences, with around 6.8% as singletons. This specimen consisted of PBMCs, obtained about 49 days after the first yellow fever vaccination. The source is a man aged 18 to 29 who received the YFV17D yellow fever vaccine.

The rearrangement links TRBV4-2 to TRBJ1-4, with no clear D. Deletions cut 0 bases from V and 3 bases from J, with 11 bases between. The CDR3 sequence is 16 residues long. Germline CDR1 and CDR2: LGHNA and YNFKEQ. The CDR3 protein is CASSQEGRIPNEKLFF. The CDR3 bases are TGTGCCAGCAGCCAAGAGGGGAGGATACCTAATGAAAAACTGTTTTTT.

This clonotype was detected a few times. CDR3 protein: CASSREPTGVTNEKLFF. As DNA, the CDR3 is TGCGCCAGCAGCCGCGAGCCCACAGGGGTTACTAATGAAAAACTGTTTTTT. This chain connects TRBV4-3 to TRBJ1-4; 7 bases are a match to TRBD1. The CDR3 is made up of 17 amino acids. Germline V gene data show CDR1 as LGHNA and CDR2 as YSLEER. The trim removed 4 bases at V and 2 bases at J, leaving 10 bases unmatched.

This clonotype showed up many times. V gene TRBV20-1 combines with J gene TRBJ2-1; D possibly corresponds to TRBD1 (6 bases). Germline CDR1 and CDR2: DFQATT and SNEGSKA (reference sequence). V lost 5 bases and J 7 bases, leaving 15 bases between the germline ends. The CDR3 is made up of 13 amino acids. The chain's CDR3 is CSARTPGVNEQFF. In DNA, the CDR3 is TGCAGTGCTCGAACCCCAGGGGTGAATGAGCAGTTCTTC.

This clonotype came up a few times. This sequence joins TRBV20-1 and TRBJ2-1; TRBD2 matches at 11 bases. CDR1 is DFQATT and CDR2 is SNEGSKA in the germline V gene (reference sequence). Trimming took 6 bases from V and 2 from J; bases not matched to a gene: 3. The CDR3 is 14 amino acids. CDR3 protein: CSADSGGAYNEQFF. The CDR3 DNA is TGCAGTGCCGATAGCGGGGGGGCCTACAATGAGCAGTTCTTC.

At least ten counts were recorded for this clonotype. The chain carries TRBV29-1 and TRBJ2-1; 10 bases align to TRBD2. The CDR3 spans 18 residues. V was clipped by 0 bases and J by 0 bases; unmatched bases: 8. Germline V gene lookup returns CDR1 SQVTM and CDR2 ANQGSEA. CDR3 nucleotides: TGCAGCGTTGAAGATCCCGTTAGCGGGGGGCCCTCCTACAATGAGCAGTTCTTC. It encodes CSVEDPVSGGPSYNEQFF.

This clonotype showed up just a few times. V is TRBV7-9 and J is TRBJ1-1, with D unresolved. Germline CDR1 and CDR2: SEHNR and FQNEAQ (reference sequence). Trimming took off 4 bases at V and 8 bases at J, with 14 bases between the two ends. The CDR3 extends over 13 amino acids. CDR3 nucleotides: TGTGCCAGCAGCTCGAGAGTAGAGGAAGAAGCTTTCTTT. This translates into CASSSRVEEEAFF.

This clonotype was counted ten times or more. J is TRBJ2-7 and V is TRBV28; TRBD2 might be the D (7 bases). Deletions cut 5 bases from V and 2 bases from J, with 13 bases between. Germline CDR1 reads MDHEN; CDR2 reads SYDVKM. The CDR3 is made up of 14 amino acids. In nucleotides, the CDR3 is TGTGCCAGCAGTAAGGGCGGGGGCGCCTACGAGCAGTACGTC. Amino acids: CASSKGGGAYEQYV.

There are a few counts of this clonotype. The V call is TRBV5-1, the J call TRBJ2-5; D possibly corresponds to TRBD1 (6 bases). The CDR3 contains 15 residues. Germline V gene sequence: CDR1 SGHRS, CDR2 YFSETQ. V was clipped by 3 bases and J by 5 bases, with 17 bases between them. The CDR3 region is CASSYQGPSEETQYF. The CDR3 nucleotides are TGCGCCAGCAGCTACCAGGGGCCCAGTGAGGAGACCCAGTACTTC.

Many counts were recorded for this clonotype. The chain couples TRBV5-5 to TRBJ2-2, with 8 bases that match TRBD1. V was pared by 0 bases and J by 1 base, with 5 bases of the junction left unmatched. Germline CDR1 is SGHKS and CDR2 is YYEKEE (reference sequence). This CDR3 is 17 amino acids long. CDR3 nucleotides: TGTGCCAGCAGCTTGGGTTCTGGGACAGGGAACACCGGGGAGCTGTTTTTT. This encodes CASSLGSGTGNTGELFF. The complete variable domain, with remaining parts taken from reference TRBV5-5 and TRBJ2-2, reads DAGVTQSPTHLIKTRGQQVTLRCSPISGHKSVSWYQQVLGQGPQFIFQYYEKEERGRGNFPDRFSARQFPNYSSELNVNALLLGDSALYLCASSLGSGTGNTGELFFGEGSRLTVL.

This chain connects TRBV7-9 to TRBJ1-1; no clear D gene. The germline gives CDR1 SEHNR, CDR2 FQNEAQ (reference sequence). The CDR3 loop spans 13 amino acids. The V end lost 1 base, the J end lost 7 bases, and 10 bases lay between the germline ends. The CDR3 sequence is CASSLVSVNEAFF. In nucleotides, the CDR3 is TGTGCCAGCAGCTTAGTGTCGGTTAATGAAGCTTTCTTT.

This chain uses TRBV7-9 with TRBJ1-5, with 9 bases that match TRBD1. The germline CDR1 and CDR2 sequences are SEHNR and FQNEAQ (reference sequence). The CDR3 covers 14 residues. V lost 8 bases to trimming and J lost 6 bases; unmatched junction nucleotides: 8. The CDR3 is CASSRGQGLQPQHF. As DNA, the CDR3 is TGTGCCAGCTCCCGGGGACAGGGACTTCAGCCCCAGCATTTT. Complete variable domain (other parts from reference TRBV7-9 and TRBJ1-5): DTGVSQNPRHKITKRGQNVTFRCDPISEHNRLYWYRQTLGQGPEFLTYFQNEAQLEKSRLLSDRFSAERPKGSFSTLEIQRTEQGDSAMYLCASSRGQGLQPQHFGDGTRLSIL.

This clonotype was counted at least ten times. The chain joins TRBV29-1 to TRBJ2-5; D is unresolved. CDR1 and CDR2 (germline): SQVTM, ANQGSEA. The V end lost 2 bases, the J end lost 2 bases, and 9 bases lay between the germline ends. The CDR3 is made up of 13 amino acids. The CDR3 nucleotides read TGCAGCGTTGAAATAGGTCTACAAGAGACCCAGTACTTC. Its protein is CSVEIGLQETQYF. The full variable domain, with the rest looked up from reference TRBV29-1 and TRBJ2-5, is SAVISQKPSRDICQRGTSLTIQCQVDSQVTMMFWYRQQPGQSLTLIATANQGSEATYESGFVIDKFPISRPNLTFSTLTVSNMSPEDSSIYLCSVEIGLQETQYFGPGTRLLVL.

The chain carries TRBV27 and TRBJ1-1; D unclear. CDR1 and CDR2 from the germline V gene are MNHEY and SMNVEV (reference sequence). The CDR3 runs to 13 residues. V was pared by 2 bases and J by 4 bases, with 8 bases between. The CDR3 DNA is TGTGCCAGCAGTTTAAGATGGGCCACTGAAGCTTTCTTT. It specifies CASSLRWATEAFF.

This clonotype was detected ten times or more. The V gene is TRBV28, the J gene TRBJ1-1; TRBD1 agrees at 9 bases. The CDR3 is made up of 17 amino acids. V shed 3 bases and J 2 bases; nucleotides not matched to a gene: 10. Per germline, CDR1 MDHEN and CDR2 SYDVKM. The CDR3 reads CASSFPGTGKPNTEAFF. DNA for the CDR3: TGTGCCAGCAGTTTCCCCGGGACAGGGAAACCAAACACTGAAGCTTTCTTT.

Notes on this clonotype: One end of the junction does not line up with germline, which may come from a read error. The chain recombines TRBV6-1 with TRBJ1-4, with D perhaps TRBD1 (6 bases). This CDR3 is 13 amino acids long. Germline V gene sequence: CDR1 MNHNS, CDR2 SASEGT. CDR3 sequence reads: CVSRGSTNEKLFF. The CDR3 DNA is TGCGTCAGCAGGGGTAGCACTAATGAAAAACTGTTTTTT.

The chain uses TRBV6-1 and TRBJ1-2; a weak D match, TRBD1 (5 bases). Looked up from germline, CDR1 is MNHNS and CDR2 is SASEGT. V was trimmed by 1 base and J by 8 bases, leaving 14 bases between them. The CDR3 length is 14 residues. The CDR3 spells CASSEGSRWGGYTF. The CDR3 DNA follows: TGTGCCAGCAGTGAAGGCAGCCGCTGGGGGGGCTACACCTTC.

This clonotype was found a few times. The genes are TRBV30 and TRBJ1-6; 7 nucleotides agree with TRBD1. CDR1 GTSNPN and CDR2 SVGIG come from the germline V gene (reference sequence). The CDR3 spans 18 residues. The ends lost 4 bases at V and 6 bases at J; junction bases unmatched: 18. CDR3 DNA: TGTGCCTGGACCCGGACAGGAAAGGGAACAATTCGTAATTCACCCCTCCACTTT. It codes for CAWTRTGKGTIRNSPLHF. The variable domain in full, with the rest retrieved from reference TRBV30 and TRBJ1-6, is SQTIHQWPATLVQPVGSPLSLECTVEGTSNPNLYWYRQAAGRGLQLLFYSVGIGQISSEVPQNLSASRPQDRQFILSSKKLLLSDSGFYLCAWTRTGKGTIRNSPLHFGNGTRLTVT.

V and J are TRBV6-4 and TRBJ2-7; 14 positions agree with TRBD2. With V trimmed by 2 bases and J by 6 bases, 0 bases remained unmatched. This CDR3 is built from 14 residues. Germline CDR1 and CDR2: MRHNA and SNTAGT. The CDR3 reads CASSDGTSGGEQYF. In DNA, the CDR3 is TGTGCCAGCAGTGACGGGACTAGCGGGGGCGAGCAGTACTTC.

The rearrangement joins TRBV5-4 to TRBJ2-2, with 10 bases lining up with TRBD2. The CDR3 covers 16 residues. The J segment lost 6 bases and the V segment lost 1 base, leaving 6 bases of the junction unmatched. CDR1 is SGHNT, CDR2 YYREEE, per germline (reference sequence). CDR3 sequence: CASSLKRGGTAGELFF. CDR3 sequence (DNA): TGTGCCAGCAGCTTGAAGCGGGGGGGCACCGCCGGGGAGCTGTTTTTT. The variable domain in full, completed from reference TRBV5-4 and TRBJ2-2, reads ETGVTQSPTHLIKTRGQQVTLRCSSQSGHNTVSWYQQALGQGPQFIFQYYREEENGRGNFPPRFSGLQFPNYSSELNVNALELDDSALYLCASSLKRGGTAGELFFGEGSRLTVL.

The table lists this clonotype with a few counts. V gene TRBV5-1 combines with J gene TRBJ2-7; 8 bases are a match to TRBD1. The V gene's germline CDR1 is SGHRS and CDR2 YFSETQ. This CDR3 region has 15 residues. J gave up 5 bases and V 4 bases, and 11 bases lay outside the gene matches. CDR3 sequence reads: CASSGLGQGFNEQYF. The CDR3 DNA is TGCGCCAGCAGCGGACTCGGACAGGGATTCAACGAGCAGTACTTC. The full variable domain, with the rest looked up from reference TRBV5-1 and TRBJ2-7, is KAGVTQTPRYLIKTRGQQVTLSCSPISGHRSVSWYQQTPGQGLQFLFEYFSETQRNKGNFPGRFSGRQFSNSRSEMNVSTLELGDSALYLCASSGLGQGFNEQYFGPGTRLTVT.

The chain has TRBV18 and TRBJ2-2, with 9 bases aligning to TRBD1. With 6 bases clipped from V and 0 bases from J, the junction kept 5 bases outside the gene matches. Germline-derived CDR1 and CDR2 are KGHSH and LQKENI. The CDR3 contains 16 residues. The DNA of the CDR3 is TGTGCCAGCTCCACTACAGGGGGCGCGAACACCGGGGAGCTGTTTTTT. Translating it yields CASSTTGGANTGELFF.

The chain combines TRBV9 with TRBJ2-2, with 10 bases lining up with TRBD1. From germline, CDR1 is SGDLS and CDR2 YYNGEE. This CDR3 comprises 14 residues. With 3 bases clipped from V and 10 bases from J, the junction kept 6 bases outside the gene matches. CDR3 sequence reads: CASSEDRGRMELFF. The CDR3, as DNA: TGTGCCAGCAGCGAAGACAGGGGGCGCATGGAGCTGTTTTTT.

V gene TRBV6-5 combines with J gene TRBJ2-1, with unresolved D. V lost 2 bases to trimming and J lost 4 bases, with 12 bases between them. This CDR3 has 15 residues. CDR1 is MNHEY, CDR2 SVGAGI, per germline. The CDR3 DNA reads TGTGCCAGCAGTTACGTGGAGCCCTCTTACAATGAGCAGTTCTTC. It is translated as CASSYVEPSYNEQFF.

CDR3 amino acids: CSVELAGEATDTQYF. The CDR3 region has the DNA TGCAGCGTTGAGCTAGCGGGGGAGGCCACAGATACGCAGTATTTT. This chain joins TRBV29-1 and TRBJ2-3, with 10 bases matching TRBD2. CDR1 and CDR2 from the germline V gene are SQVTM and ANQGSEA. Trimming cost V 3 bases and J 2 bases; bases outside gene matches: 5. This CDR3 contains 15 residues.

This clonotype was detected a few times. The rearrangement uses TRBV11-3 and TRBJ2-5; D gene uncertain. V was shortened by 5 bases and J by 5 bases, with 12 bases between the two germline ends. CDR1 and CDR2 from the germline V gene are SGHNT and YENEEA. The CDR3 extends over 13 amino acids. The CDR3 DNA is TGTGCCAGCAGCCAGATCCAAGCGGAGACCCAGTACTTC. This sequence encodes CASSQIQAETQYF. Based on the CDR3 plus reference TRBV11-3 and TRBJ2-5, the full variable domain is EAGVVQSPRYKIIEKKQPVAFWCNPISGHNTLYWYLQNLGQGPELLIRYENEEAVDDSQLPKDRFSAERLKGVDSTLKIQPAELGDSAVYLCASSQIQAETQYFGPGTRLLVL.

This chain uses TRBV27 with TRBJ2-2; tentatively, D is TRBD1 (6 bases). Trimming took 0 bases from V and 0 from J, leaving 8 bases between them. CDR1 and CDR2 (germline): MNHEY, SMNVEV (reference sequence). CDR3 size: 16 residues. CDR3 sequence: CASSLSSGANTGELFF. The CDR3 DNA reads TGTGCCAGCAGTTTATCGTCAGGGGCGAACACCGGGGAGCTGTTTTTT.

Ten or more counts support this clonotype. The chain uses TRBV7-2 and TRBJ1-5, with no clear D. The V end was cut by 5 bases, the J end by 1 base, with 6 bases between. CDR1 and CDR2 from the germline V gene are SGHTA and FQGNSA. The length of the CDR3 is 13 residues. Here the CDR3 reads CASSQRSNQPQHF. The CDR3 DNA sequence: TGTGCCAGCAGCCAGAGGAGCAATCAGCCCCAGCATTTT.

The chain joins TRBV27 to TRBJ2-3; D may be TRBD2 (6 bases). CDR3 size: 16 residues. The germline gives CDR1 MNHEY, CDR2 SMNVEV (reference sequence). V was clipped by 2 bases and J by 0 bases, with 12 bases between them. CDR3 nucleotide sequence: TGTGCCAGCAGTTTAGGATGGGGGACTAGCACAGATACGCAGTATTTT. This sequence encodes CASSLGWGTSTDTQYF.